This T cell receptor (beta chain) was captured by sequencing in a study of T cell responses to AZD1222 COVID-19 vaccine. Concerning this clone itself: The antigen is unknown.

The CDR3 length is 13 residues. The germline CDR1 and CDR2 sequences are LGHDT and YNNKEL (reference sequence). V dropped 7 bases and J dropped 4 bases, with 13 bases sitting between them. Profiled with immunoSEQ multiplex PCR; TCRdb holds only in-frame clones, not every one. The sample has over 100,000 clones; more than 75% are singletons. Broader study findings: Researchers report vaccine-associated CD4 TCRs spanning spike, with dominance at 160-218 and 743-854. Repertoires were obtained only post-peak T cell response. White British people made up most donors, females outnumbered males, and clonal diversity was possibly underestimated.

The sample was peripheral blood, taken on day 0 of AZD1222 vaccination. The V gene is TRBV3-1 (or the pseudogene TRBV3-2), the J gene TRBJ1-1; a possible D gene is TRBD1 (5 bases). This clonotype was obtained from an adult in good health. The CDR3 DNA follows: TGTGCCAGCACATCATCTGGGGGCACTGAAGCTTTCTTT. It codes for CASTSSGGTEAFF.